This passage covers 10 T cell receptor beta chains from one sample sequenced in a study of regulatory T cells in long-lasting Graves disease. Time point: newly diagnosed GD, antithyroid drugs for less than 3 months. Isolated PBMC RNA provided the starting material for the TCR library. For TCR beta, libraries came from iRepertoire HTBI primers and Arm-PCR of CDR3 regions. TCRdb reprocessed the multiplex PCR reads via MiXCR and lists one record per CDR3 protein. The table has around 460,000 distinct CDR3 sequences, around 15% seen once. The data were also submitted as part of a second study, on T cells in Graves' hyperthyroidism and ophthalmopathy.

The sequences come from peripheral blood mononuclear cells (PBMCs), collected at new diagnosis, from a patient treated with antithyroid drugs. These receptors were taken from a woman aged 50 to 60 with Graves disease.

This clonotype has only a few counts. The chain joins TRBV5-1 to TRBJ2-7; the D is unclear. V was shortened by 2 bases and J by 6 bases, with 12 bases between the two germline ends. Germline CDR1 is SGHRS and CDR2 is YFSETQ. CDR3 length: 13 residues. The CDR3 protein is CASSLLFPAEQYF. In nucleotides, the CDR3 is TGCGCCAGCAGCTTACTATTCCCGGCCGAGCAGTACTTC.

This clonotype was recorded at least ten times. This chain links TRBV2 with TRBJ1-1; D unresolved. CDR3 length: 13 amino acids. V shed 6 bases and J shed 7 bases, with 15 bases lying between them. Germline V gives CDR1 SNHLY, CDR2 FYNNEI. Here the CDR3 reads CASRQTTRNEAFF. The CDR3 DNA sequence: TGTGCCAGCAGGCAAACAACCCGAAATGAAGCTTTCTTT.

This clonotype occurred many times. In DNA form, the CDR3 reads TGTGCCAGCAGGCCAATAGGCTTCGAGACCCAGTACTTC. Residues: CASRPIGFETQYF. The genes are TRBV28 and TRBJ2-5, with unresolved D. The V end lost 6 bases, the J end lost 5 bases, and 13 bases lay between the germline ends. The CDR3 totals 13 residues. CDR1 MDHEN and CDR2 SYDVKM come from the germline V gene.

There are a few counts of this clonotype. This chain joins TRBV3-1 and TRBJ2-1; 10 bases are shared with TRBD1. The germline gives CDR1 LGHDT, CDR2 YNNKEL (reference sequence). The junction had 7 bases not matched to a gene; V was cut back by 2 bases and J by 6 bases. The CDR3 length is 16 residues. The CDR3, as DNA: TGTGCCAGCAGCCAAAGCCGACAGGGGGCCGGCAATGAGCAGTTCTTC. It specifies CASSQSRQGAGNEQFF.

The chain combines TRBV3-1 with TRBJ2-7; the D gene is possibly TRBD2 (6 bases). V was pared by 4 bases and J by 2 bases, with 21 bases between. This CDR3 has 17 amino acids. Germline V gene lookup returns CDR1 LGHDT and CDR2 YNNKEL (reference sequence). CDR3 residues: CASSPTVGSDVAYEQYF. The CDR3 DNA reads TGTGCCAGCAGCCCCACGGTCGGGAGCGACGTGGCCTACGAGCAGTACTTC.

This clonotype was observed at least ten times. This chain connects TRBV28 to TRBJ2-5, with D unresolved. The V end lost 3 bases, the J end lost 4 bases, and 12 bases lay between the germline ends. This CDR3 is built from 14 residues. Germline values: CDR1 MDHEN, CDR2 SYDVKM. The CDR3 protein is CASSFPNQGETQYF. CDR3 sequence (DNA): TGTGCCAGCAGTTTTCCCAATCAAGGAGAGACCCAGTACTTC.

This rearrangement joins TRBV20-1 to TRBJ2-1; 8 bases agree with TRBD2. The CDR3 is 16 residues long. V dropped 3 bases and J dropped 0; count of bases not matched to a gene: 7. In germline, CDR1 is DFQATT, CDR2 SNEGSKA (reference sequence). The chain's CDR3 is CSASKSGRPSYNEQFF. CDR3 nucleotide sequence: TGCAGTGCTAGTAAAAGCGGGAGACCCTCCTACAATGAGCAGTTCTTC.

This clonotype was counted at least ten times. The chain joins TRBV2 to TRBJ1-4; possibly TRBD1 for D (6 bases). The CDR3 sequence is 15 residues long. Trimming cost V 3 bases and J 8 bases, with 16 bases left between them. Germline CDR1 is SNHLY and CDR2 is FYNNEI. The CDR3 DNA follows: TGTGCCAGCAGTGACGAAAACAGGGTGAGAGAAAAACTGTTTTTT. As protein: CASSDENRVREKLFF.

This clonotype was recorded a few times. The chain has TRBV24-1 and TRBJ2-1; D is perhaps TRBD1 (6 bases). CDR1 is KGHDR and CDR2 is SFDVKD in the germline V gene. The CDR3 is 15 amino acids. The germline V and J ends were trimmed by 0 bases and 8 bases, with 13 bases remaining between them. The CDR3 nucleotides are TGTGCCACCAGTGATTTGGAACAGGGATGGCATGAGCAGTTCTTC. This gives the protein CATSDLEQGWHEQFF.

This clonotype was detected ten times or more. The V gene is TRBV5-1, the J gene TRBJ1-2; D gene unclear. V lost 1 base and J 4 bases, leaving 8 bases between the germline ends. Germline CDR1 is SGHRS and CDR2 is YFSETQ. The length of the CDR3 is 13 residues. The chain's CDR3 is CASSLSTTYGYTF. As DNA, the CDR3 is TGCGCCAGCAGCTTGAGCACGACCTATGGCTACACCTTC.